The rows below give T cell receptor beta chains drawn from one sample of a study of blood T cell repertoires in COVID-19. The table came from immunoSEQ multiplex PCR; TCRdb's copy has only in-frame clones and leaves some out. This sample has under 300,000 clones, with 86% found just once. The specimen sequenced was peripheral blood. The receptor source for this set is a man older than 75 with acute or convalescent COVID-19. Both conserved end residues are part of each CDR3. D genes are given only for firm matches. Where a row states a size, it is once, few, many or the class of an expanded clone; other rows omit it.

abundance: -
d_gene: TRBD2
v_gene: TRBV6-5
j_gene: TRBJ2-3
CDR3nt: TGTGCCAGCAGACGGGGGGGCTTTAGCACAGATACGCAGTATTTT
CDR3aa: CASRRGGFSTDTQYF

abundance: -
d_gene: TRBD1
v_gene: TRBV20-1
j_gene: TRBJ1-1
CDR3nt: TGCAGTGCTAGGGAGACAGGGCCAGCTTTCTTT
CDR3aa: CSARETGPAFF

abundance: once
d_gene: -
v_gene: TRBV6-1
j_gene: TRBJ1-2
CDR3nt: TGTGCCAGCAGTGAAGAGGGGGTACCGGCCTACTATGGCTACACCTTC
CDR3aa: CASSEEGVPAYYGYTF

abundance: once
d_gene: -
v_gene: TRBV4-1
j_gene: TRBJ2-6
CDR3nt: TGCGCCAGCAGCCAGAGCAGGGGCCCCCTGACTTTC
CDR3aa: CASSQSRGPLTF

abundance: -
d_gene: -
v_gene: TRBV28
j_gene: TRBJ2-7
CDR3nt: TGTGCCAGCAAAAGGGGACTCAACTACGAGCAGTACTTC
CDR3aa: CASKRGLNYEQYF

abundance: -
d_gene: TRBD1
v_gene: TRBV28
j_gene: TRBJ1-2
CDR3nt: TGTGCCAGCAGTTTAGGTGGACAGGGGACGTTAACTAACTATGGCTACACCTTC
CDR3aa: CASSLGGQGTLTNYGYTF

abundance: -
d_gene: TRBD1
v_gene: TRBV2
j_gene: TRBJ1-5
CDR3nt: TGTGCCAGCAGTGAAGGACAGGGGATGGGCAATCAGCCCCAGCATTTT
CDR3aa: CASSEGQGMGNQPQHF

abundance: -
d_gene: -
v_gene: TRBV6-5
j_gene: TRBJ2-5
CDR3nt: TGTGCCAGCACCTCCTATCCGGGGACCCAGTACTTC
CDR3aa: CASTSYPGTQYF

abundance: -
d_gene: -
v_gene: TRBV7-2
j_gene: TRBJ2-7
CDR3nt: TGTGCCAGCAGCATCTACAGGGATGGCGAACAGTACTTC
CDR3aa: CASSIYRDGEQYF

abundance: -
d_gene: TRBD1
v_gene: TRBV28
j_gene: TRBJ1-5
CDR3nt: TGTGCCAGCAGTTTAGACAGGGGATATAGCAATCAGCCCCAGCATTTT
CDR3aa: CASSLDRGYSNQPQHF

abundance: -
d_gene: -
v_gene: TRBV25-1
j_gene: TRBJ2-1
CDR3nt: TGTGCCAGCAGTGCGTTCTCGCGGGAGCAGTTCTTC
CDR3aa: CASSAFSREQFF

abundance: -
d_gene: -
v_gene: TRBV6-2/TRBV6-3
j_gene: TRBJ1-5
CDR3nt: TGTGCCAGCAGTTTTCCCGGGAGCAATCAGCCCCAGCATTTT
CDR3aa: CASSFPGSNQPQHF

abundance: -
d_gene: -
v_gene: TRBV11-2
j_gene: TRBJ1-2
CDR3nt: TGTGCCAGCAGCTTACTACAGACGGTTGAGGGTGGCTACACCTTC
CDR3aa: CASSLLQTVEGGYTF

abundance: -
d_gene: TRBD1
v_gene: TRBV18
j_gene: TRBJ2-7
CDR3nt: TGTGCCAGCTCACCTTTGGGACAGGGGGCGCGCGAGCAGTACTTC
CDR3aa: CASSPLGQGAREQYF

abundance: -
d_gene: -
v_gene: TRBV7-2
j_gene: TRBJ1-1
CDR3nt: TGTGCCAGCAGCTCCCGACAGAACACTGAAGCTTTCTTT
CDR3aa: CASSSRQNTEAFF

abundance: -
d_gene: -
v_gene: TRBV19
j_gene: TRBJ1-1
CDR3nt: TGTGCCAGTAGGGCCAAGCCTAGGGGGACTGAAGCTTTCTTT
CDR3aa: CASRAKPRGTEAFF

abundance: -
d_gene: TRBD1
v_gene: TRBV27
j_gene: TRBJ1-2
CDR3nt: TGTGCCACCGCGACAGGGCCCAACTATGGCTACACCTTC
CDR3aa: CATATGPNYGYTF

abundance: -
d_gene: TRBD1
v_gene: TRBV6-2/TRBV6-3
j_gene: TRBJ2-1
CDR3nt: TGTGCCAGCAGTAACCGGGACAGGACTTTCAATGAGCAGTTCTTC
CDR3aa: CASSNRDRTFNEQFF

abundance: -
d_gene: TRBD2
v_gene: TRBV7-2
j_gene: TRBJ2-5
CDR3nt: TGTGCCAGCAGCGCCGGACTAGCGGGAGTTTTTGAGACCCAGTACTTC
CDR3aa: CASSAGLAGVFETQYF

abundance: -
d_gene: -
v_gene: TRBV2
j_gene: TRBJ2-2
CDR3nt: TGTGCCAGCATGGCAGGCAGGGCGCCCACCGGGGAGCTGTTTTTT
CDR3aa: CASMAGRAPTGELFF

abundance: -
d_gene: -
v_gene: TRBV6-1
j_gene: TRBJ1-1
CDR3nt: TGTGCCAGCAGTGAAGCTAAGGGGCCAGGGACTGAAGCTTTCTTT
CDR3aa: CASSEAKGPGTEAFF

abundance: -
d_gene: TRBD1
v_gene: TRBV6-5
j_gene: TRBJ1-1
CDR3nt: TGTGCCAGCAGAGAGACAGGGACCATGAACACTGAAGCTTTCTTT
CDR3aa: CASRETGTMNTEAFF

abundance: few
d_gene: TRBD1
v_gene: TRBV27
j_gene: TRBJ1-6
CDR3nt: TGTGCCAGCAGGGGGACAGGGGGCTTTTCACCCCTCCACTTT
CDR3aa: CASRGTGGFSPLHF

abundance: -
d_gene: -
v_gene: TRBV19
j_gene: TRBJ2-4
CDR3nt: TGTGCCAGTAGTCTCGCAGCGCTAGCCAAAAACATTCAGTACTTC
CDR3aa: CASSLAALAKNIQYF

abundance: -
d_gene: -
v_gene: TRBV5-1
j_gene: TRBJ1-3
CDR3nt: TGCGCCAGCAGCTTGGGGGGCACCTCTGGAAACACCATATATTTT
CDR3aa: CASSLGGTSGNTIYF

abundance: -
d_gene: TRBD1
v_gene: TRBV6-5
j_gene: TRBJ1-2
CDR3nt: TGTGCCAGCAGTCGACAGGGGAACTATGGCTACACCTTC
CDR3aa: CASSRQGNYGYTF

abundance: once
d_gene: TRBD1
v_gene: TRBV5-6
j_gene: TRBJ1-2
CDR3nt: TGTGCCAGCACTCTTCCGACAGGGACTGGCTACACCTTC
CDR3aa: CASTLPTGTGYTF

abundance: -
d_gene: -
v_gene: TRBV13
j_gene: TRBJ2-4
CDR3nt: TGTGCCAGCAGCTCAGAGGGCCCAGCGACGGCCAAAAACATTCAGTACTTC
CDR3aa: CASSSEGPATAKNIQYF

abundance: -
d_gene: TRBD1
v_gene: TRBV18
j_gene: TRBJ2-2
CDR3nt: TGTGCCAGCTCGTACAATACCGGGACAGACACCGGGGAGCTGTTTTTT
CDR3aa: CASSYNTGTDTGELFF

abundance: -
d_gene: -
v_gene: TRBV5-4
j_gene: TRBJ2-5
CDR3nt: TGTGCCAGCAGCTTCCTAAGTCTGGAGACCCAGTACTTC
CDR3aa: CASSFLSLETQYF

abundance: few
d_gene: -
v_gene: TRBV25-1
j_gene: TRBJ1-6
CDR3nt: TGTGCCAGCACAGACAGCTTTAAGTCACCCCTCCACTTT
CDR3aa: CASTDSFKSPLHF

abundance: -
d_gene: TRBD1
v_gene: TRBV6-6
j_gene: TRBJ1-5
CDR3nt: TGTGCCATACAACAGGGGGACCCAAGCAATCAGCCCCAGCATTTT
CDR3aa: CAIQQGDPSNQPQHF

abundance: -
d_gene: -
v_gene: TRBV2
j_gene: TRBJ2-7
CDR3nt: TGTGCCAGCAGTCGGGAGTTCTACGAGCAGTACTTC
CDR3aa: CASSREFYEQYF

abundance: -
d_gene: TRBD1
v_gene: TRBV3-1/TRBV3-2
j_gene: TRBJ2-2
CDR3nt: TGTGCCAGCAGCCAGGGACAGGGGGCCGGGGAGCTGTTTTTT
CDR3aa: CASSQGQGAGELFF

abundance: -
d_gene: TRBD1
v_gene: TRBV10-3
j_gene: TRBJ1-2
CDR3nt: TGTGCCATCAGTGAGTCGCAGGGGGGCGTTAACTATGGCTACACCTTC
CDR3aa: CAISESQGGVNYGYTF

abundance: -
d_gene: -
v_gene: TRBV15
j_gene: TRBJ1-5
CDR3nt: TGTGCCACCAGCAGAGGCCATCGGGCCCAGCATTTT
CDR3aa: CATSRGHRAQHF

abundance: few
d_gene: TRBD1
v_gene: TRBV19
j_gene: TRBJ1-5
CDR3nt: TGTGCCAGTAGTATAAGGACAGGGGGCAATCAGCCCCAGCATTTT
CDR3aa: CASSIRTGGNQPQHF

abundance: -
d_gene: -
v_gene: TRBV19
j_gene: TRBJ1-5
CDR3nt: TGTGCCAGTAATCAACTTATCAATCAGCCCCAGCATTTT
CDR3aa: CASNQLINQPQHF

abundance: -
d_gene: TRBD1
v_gene: TRBV6-5
j_gene: TRBJ2-5
CDR3nt: TGTGCCAGCAGTTCTGTGGGACAGGGGGCGCAGACCCAGTACTTC
CDR3aa: CASSSVGQGAQTQYF

abundance: -
d_gene: -
v_gene: TRBV28
j_gene: TRBJ2-6
CDR3nt: TGTGCCAGCTTGGAACGAGGGGGGGCCCTCTCCTCTGGGGCCAACGTCCTGACTTTC
CDR3aa: CASLERGGALSSGANVLTF

abundance: -
d_gene: -
v_gene: TRBV24-1
j_gene: TRBJ1-2
CDR3nt: TGTGCCACCAGTGATGGCGCGGGTGCGGATGGCTACACCTTC
CDR3aa: CATSDGAGADGYTF

abundance: -
d_gene: TRBD1
v_gene: TRBV18
j_gene: TRBJ1-5
CDR3nt: TGTGCCAGCTCACCCAGGACAGGGTTGGGCAATCAGCCCCAGCATTTT
CDR3aa: CASSPRTGLGNQPQHF

abundance: -
d_gene: -
v_gene: TRBV10-3
j_gene: TRBJ2-7
CDR3nt: TGTGCCATCAGTAAAAATTTGGCCGAGCAGTACTTC
CDR3aa: CAISKNLAEQYF

abundance: -
d_gene: TRBD1
v_gene: TRBV7-9
j_gene: TRBJ1-2
CDR3nt: TGTGCCAGCAGCTTAGTGACAGGGGACGGCTACACCTTC
CDR3aa: CASSLVTGDGYTF

abundance: -
d_gene: TRBD1
v_gene: TRBV28
j_gene: TRBJ2-1
CDR3nt: TGTGCCAGCAGTTCCCCCCGGACAGGGGGCTACAATGAGCAGTTCTTC
CDR3aa: CASSSPRTGGYNEQFF

abundance: once
d_gene: -
v_gene: TRBV27
j_gene: TRBJ1-2
CDR3nt: TGTGCCAGCAGTTTATCGGGGCACTCGAATGGCTACACCTTC
CDR3aa: CASSLSGHSNGYTF

abundance: few
d_gene: -
v_gene: TRBV29-1
j_gene: TRBJ1-2
CDR3nt: TGCAGCGTTGAGAGGGACATGGGCTATGGCTACACCTTC
CDR3aa: CSVERDMGYGYTF

abundance: -
d_gene: -
v_gene: TRBV28
j_gene: TRBJ2-1
CDR3nt: TGTGCCAGCATGACCGTGACAGGACCCTTGAATGAGCAGTTCTTC
CDR3aa: CASMTVTGPLNEQFF

abundance: -
d_gene: TRBD2
v_gene: TRBV25-1
j_gene: TRBJ2-3
CDR3nt: TGTGCCAGCAGTGATGCGGGGGGGCGAGATACGCAGTATTTT
CDR3aa: CASSDAGGRDTQYF

abundance: -
d_gene: TRBD1
v_gene: TRBV6-5
j_gene: TRBJ1-2
CDR3nt: TGTGCCAGCACCCTGGCCCGGGGGACAGGTTATGGCTACACCTTC
CDR3aa: CASTLARGTGYGYTF

abundance: -
d_gene: -
v_gene: TRBV28
j_gene: TRBJ1-1
CDR3nt: TGTGCCAGCAGTTTAGGGGCCCCCGGGGCTTTCTTT
CDR3aa: CASSLGAPGAFF

abundance: few
d_gene: TRBD1
v_gene: TRBV7-3
j_gene: TRBJ1-3
CDR3nt: TGTGCCAGCAGCTTAGGGACAGGGGTTGGAAACACCATATATTTT
CDR3aa: CASSLGTGVGNTIYF

abundance: -
d_gene: TRBD1
v_gene: TRBV12-5
j_gene: TRBJ1-2
CDR3nt: TGTGCTAGTGGTCCAGGACAGGGGGCGGATGGCTACACCTTC
CDR3aa: CASGPGQGADGYTF

abundance: -
d_gene: TRBD2
v_gene: TRBV29-1
j_gene: TRBJ2-2
CDR3nt: TGCAGCGTTGACCGGGGGGAGAACACCGGGGAGCTGTTTTTT
CDR3aa: CSVDRGENTGELFF

abundance: once
d_gene: -
v_gene: TRBV5-1
j_gene: TRBJ2-7
CDR3nt: TGCGCCAGCAGCGAGGGCAATTACGAGCAGTACTTC
CDR3aa: CASSEGNYEQYF